This record concerns one T cell receptor beta chain sequence. The target antigen is unknown. Using immunoSEQ multiplex PCR, the repertoire was profiled, and TCRdb retains in-frame clones only, with some absent. This sample has tens of thousands of clones; approximately 92% occur once, and the top ten carry approximately 1.4%. The CDR3 is 15 residues long. V was pared by 5 bases and J by 3 bases, with 14 bases between. CDR1 is MNHEY, CDR2 SMNVEV, per germline (reference sequence). Cells were CD45RO-negative CD62L-positive naive CD4 T cells sorted from PBMCs. This sample is drawn from a study of human versus mouse CDR3 diversity and MHC coevolution. Findings and limits, study-wide: Human T cells underwent selection on several different MHC II alleles.

The specimen was naive CD4+ T cells from blood. Subset reported: CD45RO-negative CD62L-positive naive CD4 T cells. The V and J genes are TRBV27 and TRBJ1-3; D might be TRBD1 (5 bases). The clonotype originates from a person aged 25-75 years in good health. DNA for the CDR3: TGTGCCAGCAGTCCCACGGGGGTTCTTGGAAACACCATATATTTT. It yields the protein CASSPTGVLGNTIYF.